The 25 T cell receptor beta chains given below trace back to one sample, sequenced in a study of Siglec-9 on CD8 T cells in melanoma. Assay: immunoSEQ multiplex PCR; the TCRdb copy retains only in-frame clones and omits some. The sample holds about 33,000 clones, 80% to 85% seen once. The specimen was Siglec-9- CD8+ T cells sorted from blood. These receptors all come from a human donor in good health.

V gene TRBV27 combines with J gene TRBJ2-7; D tentatively reads TRBD1 or TRBD2 (5 bases each). The CDR3 has 14 amino acids. V shed 6 bases and J shed 2 bases, with 14 bases lying between them. From germline, CDR1 is MNHEY and CDR2 SMNVEV (reference sequence). This chain's CDR3 is CASSFGGGAYEQYF. DNA of the CDR3: TGTGCCAGCAGCTTTGGTGGGGGAGCCTACGAGCAGTACTTC.

V is TRBV2 and J is TRBJ1-2, with D possibly TRBD1 on 5 matching bases. CDR3 length equals 18 residues. Trimming stripped 2 bases from V and 7 bases from J, with 26 bases between. CDR1 and CDR2 (germline): SNHLY, FYNNEI. Here the CDR3 DNA reads TGTGCCAGCAGTGAATCAAATGCGCTAGGGACGGTCCGACCTGGCTACACCTTC. Translated, it gives CASSESNALGTVRPGYTF.

Of note for this clone: In the same sample, other DNA sequences code for this CDR3. The V call is TRBV5-1, the J call TRBJ2-7, with D possibly matching TRBD2 (5 bases). The V gene's germline CDR1 is SGHRS and CDR2 YFSETQ. CDR3 size: 14 residues. V dropped 0 bases and J dropped 0 bases, with 7 bases sitting between them. CDR3: CASSLEGSSYEQYF. The CDR3 nucleotides read TGCGCCAGCAGCTTGGAAGGGAGCTCCTACGAGCAGTACTTC.

As to this clone: Additional DNA sequences in this sample encode the identical CDR3. The gene calls are TRBV7-9 and TRBJ2-5; perhaps TRBD2 as D (6 bases). Trimming removed 3 bases at V and 5 bases at J, with 10 bases between. Germline V gives CDR1 SEHNR, CDR2 FQNEAQ (reference sequence). This CDR3 contains 13 residues. CDR3 loop: CASSLTGEETQYF. In DNA form, the CDR3 reads TGTGCCAGCAGCTTGACGGGGGAGGAGACCCAGTACTTC.

The V and J genes are TRBV4-1 and TRBJ2-6; TRBD2 is a possible D gene (5 bases). Germline V gene data show CDR1 as MGHRA and CDR2 as YSYEKL. V was pared by 2 bases and J by 4 bases, with 18 bases between. This CDR3 is 18 amino acids long. The CDR3 region has the DNA TGCGCCAGCAGCCAACATCTAGCCCTAGGGTCCGGGGCCAACGTCCTGACTTTC. Its protein product is CASSQHLALGSGANVLTF.

The DNA of the CDR3 is TGTGCCAGCAGTGGATGGGAAGGGGCGGGAGAGCAGTACTTC. Protein product: CASSGWEGAGEQYF. This chain joins TRBV2 and TRBJ2-7; TRBD2 is a possible D gene (6 bases). V gave up 4 bases and J gave up 7 bases, with 17 bases separating them. The CDR3 is made up of 14 amino acids. Germline V CDR1 and CDR2: SNHLY, FYNNEI.

The J gene is TRBJ2-5, the V gene TRBV6-4; 11 nucleotides agree with TRBD1. The CDR3 consists of 16 residues. Per germline, CDR1 MRHNA and CDR2 SNTAGT. The junction had 7 bases not matched to a gene; V was cut back by 2 bases and J by 5 bases. The chain's CDR3 is CASSDPGTGGHETQYF. The DNA for the CDR3 is TGTGCCAGCAGTGACCCAGGGACAGGGGGGCACGAGACCCAGTACTTC.

This chain connects TRBV19 to TRBJ1-5, with D possibly TRBD1 on 6 matching bases. Germline CDR1 is LNHDA and CDR2 is SQIVND (reference sequence). The V end was cut by 0 bases, the J end by 4 bases, with 13 bases between. The CDR3 has 16 residues. The DNA of the CDR3 is TGTGCCAGTAGTATAGATACAGGGCAATTGAATCAGCCCCAGCATTTT. Translating it yields CASSIDTGQLNQPQHF.

The chain employs TRBV4-1 and TRBJ2-1; 15 bases match TRBD2. V lost 4 bases and J lost 5; bases outside the gene matches: 6. The V gene's germline CDR1 is MGHRA and CDR2 YSYEKL. The CDR3 consists of 17 residues. The CDR3 DNA follows: TGCGCCAGCAGCCCAATTGGGACTAGCGGGGGGAACAATGAGCAGTTCTTC. Its protein product is CASSPIGTSGGNNEQFF.

The chain links TRBV5-1 to TRBJ2-1, with 7 bases lining up with TRBD2. Germline V gene sequence: CDR1 SGHRS, CDR2 YFSETQ. J lost 9 bases, V lost 2 bases, and 8 bases had no gene match. This CDR3 has 14 residues. The CDR3 sequence: CASSLVAGAVEQFF. For the CDR3, the DNA is TGCGCCAGCAGCTTAGTCGCGGGAGCAGTTGAGCAGTTCTTC.

This chain uses TRBV5-6 with TRBJ1-6; TRBD1 agrees at 7 bases. V lost 3 bases, J lost 8 bases, and 5 bases stayed unmatched. Per germline, CDR1 SGHDT and CDR2 YYEEEE. The CDR3 length is 14 residues. Here the CDR3 DNA reads TGTGCCAGCAGCTCAACAGGGGCCTATTCACCCCTCCACTTT. Its translation is CASSSTGAYSPLHF.

The gene calls are TRBV29-1 and TRBJ2-7; TRBD2 aligns across 16 bases. Trimming at V came to 6 bases and at J to 2 bases, leaving 1 base not matched to a gene. CDR3 length equals 14 residues. Germline V lookup: CDR1 SQVTM, CDR2 ANQGSEA. This CDR3 reads CSVGTSGRAYEQYF. CDR3 coding DNA: TGCAGCGTGGGGACTAGCGGGAGGGCCTACGAGCAGTACTTC.

The V call is TRBV14, the J call TRBJ1-2; 10 bases match TRBD1. The V and J ends lost 4 bases and 4 bases, in that order; junction bases with no gene match: 9. From germline, CDR1 is SGHDN and CDR2 FVKESK. The CDR3 runs 16 residues. In DNA form, the CDR3 reads TGTGCCAGCAGCCTCATGGACAGGGGGATAGTCTATGGCTACACCTTC. It translates to CASSLMDRGIVYGYTF.

V usage is TRBV28 and J usage is TRBJ2-1, with 7 bases aligning to TRBD1. The CDR3 length is 16 residues. Trimming cost V 11 bases and J 7 bases; bases outside gene matches: 20. Germline CDR1 is MDHEN and CDR2 is SYDVKM. The CDR3 bases are TGTGCCTCCAGGGGGACCCTCAGGGTAGCTGGGAATGAGCAGTTCTTC. This translates into CASRGTLRVAGNEQFF.

The chain carries TRBV29-1 and TRBJ2-2; a possible D gene is TRBD2 (5 bases). The CDR3 covers 14 residues. Trimming shortened V by 1 base and J by 3 bases, and 9 bases separated the two germline ends. CDR1 is SQVTM, CDR2 ANQGSEA, per germline. The CDR3 protein is CSVEGETYTGELFF. In DNA form, the CDR3 reads TGCAGCGTTGAAGGGGAGACGTACACCGGGGAGCTGTTTTTT.

The J gene is TRBJ2-3, the V gene TRBV9; perhaps TRBD2 as D (6 bases). The CDR3 sequence is 14 residues long. Trimming stripped 5 bases from V and 2 bases from J, with 12 bases between. The germline V gene has CDR1 SGDLS and CDR2 YYNGEE. The CDR3 spells CASSHGTFTDTQYF. The DNA for the CDR3 is TGTGCCAGCAGTCACGGGACTTTCACAGATACGCAGTATTTT.

This clone was picked up one time. CDR3: CSAEGTEYGYTF. In nucleotides, the CDR3 is TGCAGCGCCGAGGGGACAGAATATGGCTACACCTTC. This rearrangement joins TRBV29-1 to TRBJ1-2; 7 nucleotides match TRBD1. V was clipped by 7 bases and J by 5 bases; unmatched bases: 7. CDR3 length equals 12 residues. Germline CDR1 and CDR2: SQVTM and ANQGSEA.

As to this clone: Because the CDR3's place on the DNA is in doubt, the DNA is left out and the CDR3 is given as listed by TCRdb. CDR3 in amino acids: CASSFGSGETQYF. The chain joins TRBV7-9 to TRBJ2-5; TRBD2, the table's D call, lacks a check against the DNA. Per the germline V gene, CDR1 is SEHNR and CDR2 is FQNEAQ (reference sequence). With termini counted, the CDR3 has 13 amino acids.

This clone was recorded only once. The rearrangement links TRBV28 to TRBJ2-5; tentatively, D is TRBD2 (5 bases). The assigned J gene may be wrong: the sequence end matches TRBJ2-7 better. Per germline, CDR1 MDHEN and CDR2 SYDVKM. CDR3 length: 13 residues. The CDR3: CASSLATSYEQYF. The CDR3, as DNA: TGTGCCAGCAGTCTAGCTACCTCCTACGAGCAGTACTTC.

V is TRBV7-9 and J is TRBJ2-5; maybe TRBD2 (6 bases). CDR1 is SEHNR, CDR2 FQNEAQ, per germline (reference sequence). The CDR3 extends over 16 amino acids. V was clipped by 5 bases and J by 5 bases, with 21 bases between them. The CDR3 loop is CASSPEEEGLRETQYF. The CDR3 coding sequence is TGTGCCAGCAGCCCGGAAGAGGAGGGCCTGAGGGAGACCCAGTACTTC.

J is TRBJ2-1 and V is TRBV15; D might be TRBD1 (6 bases). The CDR3 loop spans 15 amino acids. Trimming pared 8 bases from V and 4 bases from J, leaving 18 bases between. From germline, CDR1 is LNHNV and CDR2 YYDKDF (reference sequence). CDR3 sequence (DNA): TGTGCCACCTCTCGCCCACAGGGAATGTACAATGAGCAGTTCTTC. Protein sequence: CATSRPQGMYNEQFF.

The chain joins TRBV27 to TRBJ2-2; unclear D gene. The CDR3 extends over 12 amino acids. The V gene's germline CDR1 is MNHEY and CDR2 SMNVEV (reference sequence). The V gene lost 1 base and the J gene lost 7 bases, with 4 bases spanning the gap. CDR3 in amino acids: CASSLLGGELFF. Written as DNA, the CDR3 is TGTGCCAGCAGTTTATTAGGCGGGGAGCTGTTTTTT.

The chain has TRBV14 and TRBJ2-2, with D possibly being TRBD1 (6 bases). The CDR3 consists of 14 residues. Germline assignment: CDR1 SGHDN and CDR2 FVKESK. The germline V and J ends were trimmed by 4 bases and 2 bases, with 8 bases remaining between them. The CDR3 DNA is TGTGCCAGCAGCCCAGGGGATAACACCGGGGAGCTGTTTTTT. This sequence encodes CASSPGDNTGELFF. Full variable domain (remainder filled in from reference TRBV14 and TRBJ2-2): EAGVTQFPSHSVIEKGQTVTLRCDPISGHDNLYWYRRVMGKEIKFLLHFVKESKQDESGMPNNRFLAERTGGTYSTLKVQPAELEDSGVYFCASSPGDNTGELFFGEGSRLTVL.

The V gene is TRBV5-6, the J gene TRBJ1-1; D perhaps matches TRBD1 (5 bases). The CDR3 is made up of 12 amino acids. The germline V gene has CDR1 SGHDT and CDR2 YYEEEE. Trimming shortened V by 3 bases and J by 5 bases, and 8 bases separated the two germline ends. The CDR3 reads CASSWGGTEAFF. In DNA form, the CDR3 reads TGTGCCAGCAGCTGGGGGGGAACTGAAGCTTTCTTT.

V and J are TRBV10-3 and TRBJ2-3, with D maybe TRBD1 (5 bases). The CDR3 runs 12 residues. Germline lookup yields CDR1 ENHRY and CDR2 SYGVKD. V lost 4 bases, J lost 5 bases, and 7 bases lay in between. The CDR3 loop reads CAISVQVDTQYF. CDR3 nucleotide sequence: TGTGCCATCAGTGTACAGGTAGATACGCAGTATTTT.